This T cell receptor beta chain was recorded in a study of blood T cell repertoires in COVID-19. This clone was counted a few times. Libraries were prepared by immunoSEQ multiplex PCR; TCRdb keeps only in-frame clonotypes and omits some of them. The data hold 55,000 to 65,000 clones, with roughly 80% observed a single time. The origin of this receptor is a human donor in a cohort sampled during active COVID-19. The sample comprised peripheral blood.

CDR3 in amino acids: CASSASVALGGIDQPQHF. The CDR3 region has the DNA TGTGCCAGCAGTGCTTCCGTAGCTTTGGGGGGTATTGATCAGCCCCAGCATTTT. V gene TRBV28 combines with J gene TRBJ1-5, with a possible D match to TRBD1 (5 bases). CDR3 length: 18 amino acids. With 5 bases removed from V and 5 bases from J, the gap between germline ends came to 25 bases. Germline loops: CDR1 MDHEN, CDR2 SYDVKM. Variable domain in full (rest from reference TRBV28 and TRBJ1-5): DVKVTQSSRYLVKRTGEKVFLECVQDMDHENMFWYRQDPGLGLRLIYFSYDVKMKEKGDIPEGYSVSREKKERFSLILESASTNQTSMYLCASSASVALGGIDQPQHFGDGTRLSIL.